Below, one T cell receptor (beta chain) is given with its context. The specificity of this receptor is unknown. Base qualities are missing; no much larger clone stands one base away. This entry comes from a study of brain T cells in children with intractable seizures (dated by TCRdb to about 2021). In terms of the full investigation: Resected brain tissue from some 53 pediatric epilepsy surgery cases was initially screened for immune gene transcripts with a NanoString immunology panel. Among the roughly twelve selected surgery cases, eight also had pre-surgery blood sequenced, leaving four with brain tissue only. Overall results and qualifications from the work: Sequencing depth differed between pre- and post-surgery blood, so clones missing from the pre-surgery sample may reflect undersampling. Viral specificity was inferred solely from CDR3 sequence similarity, and the HCMV serostatus of the patients was not known.

In light of the paper, this sample's time point label describes: resected brain tissue, or blood drawn just prior to surgery. Surgery cases with the highest brain T cell transcript signatures were selected for TCR beta chain sequencing of brain tissue and, where available, blood. Before surgery, patients had received at least one anti-epileptic drug. TCR-sequenced patients were children with drug-resistant epilepsy due to tuberous sclerosis complex, focal cortical dysplasia, Rasmussen encephalitis or hemimegalencephaly. Bulk genomic DNA was isolated from unsorted brain tissue and whole blood using the Monarch genomic DNA purification kit. CDR1 and CDR2 are read off the germline V gene as MGHRA and YSYEKL. Cut back by 0 bases and 3 bases, the V and J ends lie 8 bases apart. The CDR3 numbers 15 residues from cysteine through phenylalanine. Left in the record is the CDR3 DNA by itself, 45 bases read in frame from the first base.

TCR beta chain sequences were generated from genomic DNA using the immunoSEQ assay. Processing in the source paper ran as follows. Any CDR3 sequence that did not begin with the conserved framework cysteine at position 104 was removed by hand. To get clonality, the normalized Shannon's Diversity Index was subtracted from one, giving values from 0 (maximal diversity) to 1 (oligoclonal). Chi-squared comparison-of-proportions tests assessed whether the same CDR3 differed in frequency between samples, such as brain versus blood. Public clonotypes were found through immuneACCESS searches, while the VDJdb browser was used to judge similarity to known antiviral clonotypes. TCRdb took over this immuneACCESS table, retaining in-frame rearrangements with V and J assigned. Such tables are incomplete; in checked studies, under half of the missing clones stem from an unresolved V gene, and the remainder is unexplained. V and J calls and clone size are as listed in that table; D and trimming were resolved from the DNA. The sample contains some 41,000 clones, over 75% of them found a single time. The ten most abundant clones make up 5% to 7.5% of the sample.

The chain uses TRBV4-1 and TRBJ2-2; the D gene cannot be resolved reliably. The clonotype was recovered from a girl under 10 years old with tuberous sclerosis and intractable seizures. The sample in question was peripheral blood, obtained at surgery. This receptor has the CDR3 CASSQEGKDTGELFF. The sequenced DNA is TGCGCCAGCAGCCAAGAGGGGAAAGACACCGGGGAGCTGTTTTTT.